This TCR beta chain stems from a study of CD8+ T cells in alopecia areata. In the study overall: Treated patients were given 5 to 10 mg oral tofacitinib twice daily. Scoring of severity for treated patients was based on percentage of affected scalp area. Study outcomes and limitations: Given one nonresponder, whether baseline CD8+ expansion relates to response remains uncertain.

Sequencing used cDNA as its template, made by extracting RNA and reverse transcribing it. Here immunoSEQ multiplex PCR was the method, and the copy in TCRdb shows in-frame clones only, minus some. The sample has some 200,000 clones, around 43% seen once. As for treatment: oral pan-JAK inhibitor, 5-10 mg twice daily. Researchers took lesional scalp punch biopsies and peripheral blood from people who were alopecia areata patients. This clone has only one observation. Its antigen is not identified. The sequences come from CD4+ T cells sorted from blood, collected around week 36, from a patient treated with tofacitinib. The receptor was isolated from a human donor with alopecia areata.

The DNA for the CDR3 is TGTGCCAGCAGTTACTCCAGGGTGAGGGCAACCTACGAGCAGTACTTC. It encodes CASSYSRVRATYEQYF. This chain uses TRBV6-5 with TRBJ2-7, with D perhaps being TRBD1 or TRBD2 (5 bases each). The CDR3 totals 16 residues. The V gene lost 0 bases and the J gene lost 2 bases, with 14 bases spanning the gap. The germline CDR1 and CDR2 sequences are MNHEY and SVGAGI.